The sequence of this T cell receptor beta chain was determined in a study of cytomegalovirus exposure and HLA in healthy donors. Germline loops: CDR1 MNHEY, CDR2 SVGAGI. Trimming removed 6 bases from V and 2 bases from J, with 16 bases in between. CDR3 length: 15 residues. PCR primers comprised 60 Vbeta and 13 Jbeta primers. The method was immunoSEQ multiplex PCR; TCRdb's version includes in-frame clones alone and lacks a portion of them. The data hold roughly 140,000 clones, with around 73% observed a single time. This clone was picked up a small number of times. The chain carries TRBV6-5 and TRBJ1-2; D is unclear. Sequenced material: PBMCs. This sequence was found in a human donor in good health. In DNA form, the CDR3 reads TGTGCCAGCAGCCTATCACAGTCAGACAACTATGGCTACACCTTC. Amino acid sequence: CASSLSQSDNYGYTF.